This T cell receptor beta chain was identified during a study of T cell responses to AZD1222 COVID-19 vaccine. TCRdb keeps only in-frame clones here, not all; method: immunoSEQ multiplex PCR. This sample carries approximately 74,000 clones, more than 80% of them seen once, and the ten largest clones take roughly 2.7%. Per germline, CDR1 SGDLS and CDR2 YYNGEE. CDR3 length: 16 amino acids. With V trimmed by 4 bases and J by 4 bases, 6 bases remained unmatched. The V gene is TRBV9, the J gene TRBJ2-2; 11 bases are a match to TRBD1. Specimen: peripheral blood, collected on day 0 of AZD1222 vaccination. This receptor was identified in an adult in good health. CDR3 sequence (DNA): TGTGCCAGCAGCCCAGGGACAGGGGGTGTCACCGGGGAGCTGTTTTTT. It specifies CASSPGTGGVTGELFF.